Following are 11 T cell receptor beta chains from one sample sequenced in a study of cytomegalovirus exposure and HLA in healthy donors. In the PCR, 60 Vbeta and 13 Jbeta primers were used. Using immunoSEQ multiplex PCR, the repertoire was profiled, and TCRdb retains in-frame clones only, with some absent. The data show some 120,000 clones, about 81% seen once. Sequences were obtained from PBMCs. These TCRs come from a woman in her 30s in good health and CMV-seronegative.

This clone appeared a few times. The CDR3 here is CAILLLAGGPGTDTQYF. The CDR3, as DNA: TGCGCCATTCTATTATTAGCGGGAGGGCCTGGCACAGATACGCAGTATTTT. The chain employs TRBV10-1 and TRBJ2-3, with TRBD2 matching 11 bases. This CDR3 comprises 17 residues. Germline V gene lookup returns CDR1 WNHNN and CDR2 SYGVQD (reference sequence). Losses at the gene ends were 10 bases for V and 1 base for J; bases not matched to a gene: 13.

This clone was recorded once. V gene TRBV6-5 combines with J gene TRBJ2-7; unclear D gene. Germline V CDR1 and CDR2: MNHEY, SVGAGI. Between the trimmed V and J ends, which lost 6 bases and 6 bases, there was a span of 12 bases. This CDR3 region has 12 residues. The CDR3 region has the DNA TGTGCCAGCAGACTTCTAGAATTCGAGCAGTACTTC. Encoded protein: CASRLLEFEQYF.

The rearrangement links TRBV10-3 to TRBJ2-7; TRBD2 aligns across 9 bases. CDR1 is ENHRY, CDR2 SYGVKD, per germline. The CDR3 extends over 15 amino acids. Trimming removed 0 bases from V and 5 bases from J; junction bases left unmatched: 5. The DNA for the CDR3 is TGTGCCATCAGTGAGTCGGGAGCGGGAGGCCACGAGCAGTACTTC. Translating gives CAISESGAGGHEQYF.

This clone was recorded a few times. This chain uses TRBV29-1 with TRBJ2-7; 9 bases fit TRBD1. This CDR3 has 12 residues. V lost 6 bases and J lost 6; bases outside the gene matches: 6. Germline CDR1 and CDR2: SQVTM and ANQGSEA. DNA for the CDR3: TGCAGCGTGGGACAGGGAGAGATCGAGCAGTACTTC. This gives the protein CSVGQGEIEQYF.

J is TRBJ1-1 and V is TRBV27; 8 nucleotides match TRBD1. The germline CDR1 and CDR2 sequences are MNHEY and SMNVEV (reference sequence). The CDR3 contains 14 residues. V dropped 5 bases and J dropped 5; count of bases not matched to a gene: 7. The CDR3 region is CASSTPGGRTEAFF. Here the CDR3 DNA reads TGTGCCAGCAGTACCCCAGGGGGCCGGACTGAAGCTTTCTTT.

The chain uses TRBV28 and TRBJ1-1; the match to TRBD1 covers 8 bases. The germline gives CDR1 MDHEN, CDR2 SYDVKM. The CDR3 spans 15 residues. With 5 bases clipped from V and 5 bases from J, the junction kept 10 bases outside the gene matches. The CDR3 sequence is CASSRGQGMRTEAFF. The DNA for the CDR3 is TGTGCCAGCAGTCGCGGACAGGGTATGAGGACTGAAGCTTTCTTT.

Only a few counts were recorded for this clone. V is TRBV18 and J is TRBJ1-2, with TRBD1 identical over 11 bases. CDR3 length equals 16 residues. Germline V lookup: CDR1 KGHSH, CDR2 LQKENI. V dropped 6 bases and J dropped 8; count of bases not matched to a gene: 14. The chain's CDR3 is CASSPRSGQGARGYTF. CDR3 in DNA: TGTGCCAGCTCCCCCCGGTCTGGACAGGGGGCCCGAGGCTACACCTTC.

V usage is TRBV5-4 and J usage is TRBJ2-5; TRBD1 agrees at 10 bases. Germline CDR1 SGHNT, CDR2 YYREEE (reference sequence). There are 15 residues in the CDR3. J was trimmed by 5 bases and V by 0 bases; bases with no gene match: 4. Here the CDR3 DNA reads TGTGCCAGCAGCTTGGGCGACAGGGGGCTCGAGACCCAGTACTTC. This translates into CASSLGDRGLETQYF. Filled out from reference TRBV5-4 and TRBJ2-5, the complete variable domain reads ETGVTQSPTHLIKTRGQQVTLRCSSQSGHNTVSWYQQALGQGPQFIFQYYREEENGRGNFPPRFSGLQFPNYSSELNVNALELDDSALYLCASSLGDRGLETQYFGPGTRLLVL.

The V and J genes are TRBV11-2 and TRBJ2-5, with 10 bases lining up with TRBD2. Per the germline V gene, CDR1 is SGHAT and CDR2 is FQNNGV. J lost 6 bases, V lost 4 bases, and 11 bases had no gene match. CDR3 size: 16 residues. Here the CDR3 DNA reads TGTGCCAGCAGCTCGTTAGCGGGGGGCCTAGGGAAGACCCAGTACTTC. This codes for CASSSLAGGLGKTQYF.

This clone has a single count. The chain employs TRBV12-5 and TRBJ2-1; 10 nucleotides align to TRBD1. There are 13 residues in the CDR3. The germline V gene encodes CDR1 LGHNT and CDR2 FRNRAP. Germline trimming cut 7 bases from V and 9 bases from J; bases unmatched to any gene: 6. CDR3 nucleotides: TGTGCTAGTGAGGGGACAGGGGATGTTGAGCAGTTCTTC. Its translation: CASEGTGDVEQFF.

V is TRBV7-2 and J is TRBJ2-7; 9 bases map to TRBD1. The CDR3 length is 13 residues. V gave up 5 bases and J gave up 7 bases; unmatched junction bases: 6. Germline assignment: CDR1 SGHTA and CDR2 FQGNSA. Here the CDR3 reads CASSRDREGEQYF. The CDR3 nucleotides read TGTGCCAGCAGCCGGGACAGGGAGGGAGAGCAGTACTTC.